This T cell receptor beta chain was observed in a study of response to subunit inactivated influenza vaccine. Broader study findings: The authors suggested that every seasonal influenza vaccination recruits few new T cells.

This clonotype was detected many times. No antigen is known for it. TCRdb re-called the RT-PCR reads through MiXCR, storing one row per CDR3 protein. The sample yields around 790,000 distinct CDR3 sequences, 21% seen once. Trimming took 0 bases from V and 0 from J, leaving 5 bases between them. The CDR3 consists of 15 residues. The chain carries TRBV12-3 or TRBV12-4 and TRBJ2-2; D remains ambiguous. The sequencing used PBMCs from blood, collected more than 4 days after vaccination. The sequence derives from a man aged 45-65 years who received an inactivated influenza vaccine. CDR3 bases: TGTGCCAGCAGTTTAGCGGGAACGAACACCGGGGAGCTGTTTTTT. Amino acids: CASSLAGTNTGELFF.